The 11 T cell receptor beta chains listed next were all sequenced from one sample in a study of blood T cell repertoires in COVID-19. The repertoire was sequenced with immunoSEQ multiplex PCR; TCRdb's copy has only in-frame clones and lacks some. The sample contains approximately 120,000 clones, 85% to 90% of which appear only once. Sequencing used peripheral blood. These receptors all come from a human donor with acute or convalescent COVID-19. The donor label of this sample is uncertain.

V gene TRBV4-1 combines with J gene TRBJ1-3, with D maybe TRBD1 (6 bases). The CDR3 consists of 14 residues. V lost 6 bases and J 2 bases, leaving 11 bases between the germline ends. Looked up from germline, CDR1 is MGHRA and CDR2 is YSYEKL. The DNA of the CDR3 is TGCGCCAGCAGGGGACAAACTGCTGGAAACACCATATATTTT. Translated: CASRGQTAGNTIYF.

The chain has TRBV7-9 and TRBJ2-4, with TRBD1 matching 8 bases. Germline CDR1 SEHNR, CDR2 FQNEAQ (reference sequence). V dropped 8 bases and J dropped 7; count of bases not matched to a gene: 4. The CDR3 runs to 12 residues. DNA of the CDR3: TGTGCCAGCGGACAGGGTACGAACATTCAGTACTTC. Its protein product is CASGQGTNIQYF.

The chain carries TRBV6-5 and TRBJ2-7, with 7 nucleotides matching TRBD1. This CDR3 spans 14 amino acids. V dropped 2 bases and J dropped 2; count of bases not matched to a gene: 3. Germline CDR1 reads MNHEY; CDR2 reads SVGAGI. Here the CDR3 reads CASSYVGTAYEQYF. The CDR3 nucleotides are TGTGCCAGCAGTTACGTGGGGACAGCCTACGAGCAGTACTTC.

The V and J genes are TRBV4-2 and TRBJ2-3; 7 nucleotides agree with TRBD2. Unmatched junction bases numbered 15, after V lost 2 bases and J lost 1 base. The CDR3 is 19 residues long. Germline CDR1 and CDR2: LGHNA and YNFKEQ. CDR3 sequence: CASSQTPRTRGLGTDTQYF. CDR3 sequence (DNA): TGTGCCAGCAGCCAAACTCCAAGGACGCGGGGGTTAGGCACAGATACGCAGTATTTT.

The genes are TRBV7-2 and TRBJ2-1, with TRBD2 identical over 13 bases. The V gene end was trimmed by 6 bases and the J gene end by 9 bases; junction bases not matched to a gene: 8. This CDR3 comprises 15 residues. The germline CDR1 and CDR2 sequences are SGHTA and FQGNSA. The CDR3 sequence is CASRGGLAGRGEQFF. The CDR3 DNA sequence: TGTGCCAGCAGAGGGGGACTAGCGGGGAGGGGTGAGCAGTTCTTC.

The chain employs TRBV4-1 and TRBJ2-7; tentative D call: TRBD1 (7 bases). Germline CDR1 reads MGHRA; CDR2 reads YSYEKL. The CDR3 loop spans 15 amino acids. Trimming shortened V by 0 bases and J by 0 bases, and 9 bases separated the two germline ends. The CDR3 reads CASSQDRGDSYEQYF. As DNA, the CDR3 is TGCGCCAGCAGCCAAGACAGGGGGGACTCCTACGAGCAGTACTTC.

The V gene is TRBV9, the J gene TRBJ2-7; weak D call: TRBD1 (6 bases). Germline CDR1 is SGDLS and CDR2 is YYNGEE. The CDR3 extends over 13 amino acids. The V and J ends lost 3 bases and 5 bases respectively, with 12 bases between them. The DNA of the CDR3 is TGTGCCAGCAGCGGAAACCCAGGGGACGAGCAGTACTTC. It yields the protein CASSGNPGDEQYF.

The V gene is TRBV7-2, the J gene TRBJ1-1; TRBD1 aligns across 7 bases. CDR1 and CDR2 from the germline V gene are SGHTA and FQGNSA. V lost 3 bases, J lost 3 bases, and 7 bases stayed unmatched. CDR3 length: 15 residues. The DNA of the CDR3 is TGTGCCAGCAGCTTTGTAGGGACAGAGGACACTGAAGCTTTCTTT. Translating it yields CASSFVGTEDTEAFF.

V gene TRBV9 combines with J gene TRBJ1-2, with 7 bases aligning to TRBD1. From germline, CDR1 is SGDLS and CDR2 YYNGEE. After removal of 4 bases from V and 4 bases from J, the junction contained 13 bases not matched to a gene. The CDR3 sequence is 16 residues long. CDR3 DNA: TGTGCCAGCAGCCTCGGCGGCGGAGGGGGCGGCTATGGCTACACCTTC. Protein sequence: CASSLGGGGGGYGYTF.

CDR3 DNA: TGTGCCAGCAGCTTAGCCGTCAGGAACACTGAAGCTTTCTTT. This codes for CASSLAVRNTEAFF. This chain connects TRBV7-9 to TRBJ1-1; D not resolved. The CDR3 sequence is 14 residues long. Germline loops: CDR1 SEHNR, CDR2 FQNEAQ (reference sequence). V shed 0 bases and J shed 1 base, with 6 bases lying between them.

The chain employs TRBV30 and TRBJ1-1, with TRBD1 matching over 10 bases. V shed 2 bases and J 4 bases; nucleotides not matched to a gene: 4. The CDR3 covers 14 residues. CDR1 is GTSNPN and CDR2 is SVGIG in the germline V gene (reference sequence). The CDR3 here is CAWSFGTGATEAFF. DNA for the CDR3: TGTGCCTGGAGTTTCGGGACAGGGGCCACTGAAGCTTTCTTT.